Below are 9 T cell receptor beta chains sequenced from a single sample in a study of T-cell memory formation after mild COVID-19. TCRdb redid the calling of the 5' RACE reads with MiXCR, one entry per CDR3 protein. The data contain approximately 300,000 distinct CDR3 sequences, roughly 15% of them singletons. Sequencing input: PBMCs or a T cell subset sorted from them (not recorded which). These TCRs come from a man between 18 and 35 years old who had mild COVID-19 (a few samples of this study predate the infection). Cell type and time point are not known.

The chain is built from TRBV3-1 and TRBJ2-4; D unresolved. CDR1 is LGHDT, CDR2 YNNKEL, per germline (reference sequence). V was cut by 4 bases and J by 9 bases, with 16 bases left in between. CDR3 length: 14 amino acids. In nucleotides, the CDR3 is TGTGCCAGCAGCCCCCGGACCCCCGTGGGCATTCAGTACTTC. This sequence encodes CASSPRTPVGIQYF.

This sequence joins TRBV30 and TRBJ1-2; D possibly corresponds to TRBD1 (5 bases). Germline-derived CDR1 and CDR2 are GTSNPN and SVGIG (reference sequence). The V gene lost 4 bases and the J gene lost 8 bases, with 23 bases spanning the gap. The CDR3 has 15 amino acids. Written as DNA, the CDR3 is TGTGCCTGGAACCACCCTGGGGCGGCCGCCTCCGGCTACACCTTC. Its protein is CAWNHPGAAASGYTF. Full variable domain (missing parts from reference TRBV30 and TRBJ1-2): SQTIHQWPATLVQPVGSPLSLECTVEGTSNPNLYWYRQAAGRGLQLLFYSVGIGQISSEVPQNLSASRPQDRQFILSSKKLLLSDSGFYLCAWNHPGAAASGYTFGSGTRLTVV.

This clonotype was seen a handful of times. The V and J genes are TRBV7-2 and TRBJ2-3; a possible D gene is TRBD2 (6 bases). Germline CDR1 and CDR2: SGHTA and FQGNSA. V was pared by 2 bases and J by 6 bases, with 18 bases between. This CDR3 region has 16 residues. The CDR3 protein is CASSLRVAVTRDTQYF. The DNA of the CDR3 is TGTGCCAGCAGCTTAAGGGTAGCGGTTACCCGGGATACGCAGTATTTT.

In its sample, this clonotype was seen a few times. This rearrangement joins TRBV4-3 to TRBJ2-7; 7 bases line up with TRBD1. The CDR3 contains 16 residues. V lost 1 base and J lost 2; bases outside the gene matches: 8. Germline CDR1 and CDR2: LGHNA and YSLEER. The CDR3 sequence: CASSQAADRGPYEQYV. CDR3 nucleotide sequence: TGCGCCAGCAGCCAAGCGGCCGATAGGGGGCCCTACGAGCAGTACGTC.

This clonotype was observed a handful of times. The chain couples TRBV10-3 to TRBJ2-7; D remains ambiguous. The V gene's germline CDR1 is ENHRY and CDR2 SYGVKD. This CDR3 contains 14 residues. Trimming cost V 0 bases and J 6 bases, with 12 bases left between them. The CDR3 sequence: CAISESSKGREQYV. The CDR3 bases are TGTGCCATCAGTGAGTCGTCGAAAGGTCGCGAGCAGTACGTC.

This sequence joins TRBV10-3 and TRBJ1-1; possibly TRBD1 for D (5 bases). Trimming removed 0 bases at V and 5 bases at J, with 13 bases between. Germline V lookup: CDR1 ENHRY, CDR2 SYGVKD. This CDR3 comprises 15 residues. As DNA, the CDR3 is TGTGCCATCAGTGAGTCGAACCAGGCAGGGACTGAAGCTTTCTTT. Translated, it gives CAISESNQAGTEAFF.

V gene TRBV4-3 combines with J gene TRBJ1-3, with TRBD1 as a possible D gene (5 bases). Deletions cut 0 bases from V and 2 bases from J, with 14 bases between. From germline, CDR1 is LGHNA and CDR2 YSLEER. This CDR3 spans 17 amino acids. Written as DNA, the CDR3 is TGCGCCAGCAGCCAAGAATGGAGGGGCGAAGCTGGAAACACCATATATTTT. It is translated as CASSQEWRGEAGNTIYF.

This CDR3 is CASSAPGSYEQYV. The DNA for the CDR3 is TGCGCCAGCTCCGCTCCGGGGAGTTACGAGCAGTACGTC. The chain carries TRBV23-1 and TRBJ2-7; D is perhaps TRBD2 (5 bases). TRBV23-1 is an open reading frame, and its role is uncertain. The V end lost 8 bases, the J end lost 4 bases, and 15 bases lay between the germline ends. The CDR3 is 13 amino acids.

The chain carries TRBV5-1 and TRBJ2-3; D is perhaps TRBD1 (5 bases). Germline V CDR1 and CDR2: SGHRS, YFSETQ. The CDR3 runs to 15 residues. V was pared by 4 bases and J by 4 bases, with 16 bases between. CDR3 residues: CASSTQGLGSDTQYF. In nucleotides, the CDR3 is TGCGCCAGCAGCACCCAGGGTTTAGGGTCAGATACGCAGTATTTT.